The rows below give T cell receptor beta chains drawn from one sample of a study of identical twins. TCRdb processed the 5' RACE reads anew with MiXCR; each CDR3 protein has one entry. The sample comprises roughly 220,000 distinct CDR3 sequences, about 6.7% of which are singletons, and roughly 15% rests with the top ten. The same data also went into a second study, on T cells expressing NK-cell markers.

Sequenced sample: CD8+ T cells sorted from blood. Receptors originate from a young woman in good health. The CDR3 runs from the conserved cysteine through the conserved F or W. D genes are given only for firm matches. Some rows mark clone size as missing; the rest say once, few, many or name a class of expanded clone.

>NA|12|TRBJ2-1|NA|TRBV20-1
CSASLNYNEQFF
TGCAGTGCTAGCTTAAACTACAATGAGCAGTTCTTC
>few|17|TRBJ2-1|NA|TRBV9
CASNHHPGAAKGREQFF
TGTGCCAGCAACCACCACCCTGGGGCCGCAAAGGGGAGGGAGCAGTTCTTC
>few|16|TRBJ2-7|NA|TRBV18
CASSPRRRANRYEQYF
TGTGCCAGCTCACCGCGACGACGGGCTAATCGCTACGAGCAGTACTTC
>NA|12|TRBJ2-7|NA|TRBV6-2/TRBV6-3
CASSYVVYEQYF
TGTGCCAGCAGTTACGTGGTCTACGAGCAGTACTTC
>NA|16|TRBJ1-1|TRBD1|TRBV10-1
CASSEAPTGLNTEAFF
TGCGCCAGCAGTGAGGCCCCGACAGGGTTGAACACTGAAGCTTTCTTT
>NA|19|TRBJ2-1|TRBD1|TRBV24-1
CATSDAVGDSTTSYNEQFF
TGTGCCACCAGTGATGCCGTCGGGGACAGCACTACCTCCTACAATGAGCAGTTCTTC
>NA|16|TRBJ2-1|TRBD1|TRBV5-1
CASSLRDRPFYNEQFF
TGCGCCAGCAGCTTGCGGGACAGACCCTTCTACAATGAGCAGTTCTTC
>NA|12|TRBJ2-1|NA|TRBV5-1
CASSKDYNEQFF
TGCGCCAGCTCCAAAGACTACAATGAGCAGTTCTTC
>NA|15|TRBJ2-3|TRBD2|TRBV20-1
CSARLLAGLTDTQYF
TGCAGTGCTAGGCTACTAGCGGGACTCACAGATACGCAGTATTTT
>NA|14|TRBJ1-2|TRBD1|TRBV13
CASSLGQGADGYTF
TGTGCCAGCAGCTTAGGACAGGGGGCGGATGGCTACACCTTC
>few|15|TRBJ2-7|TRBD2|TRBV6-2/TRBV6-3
CASSYSGVGIDEQYF
TGTGCCAGCAGTTACAGCGGGGTGGGAATCGACGAGCAGTACTTC
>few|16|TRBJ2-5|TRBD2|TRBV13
CASSSRLAGGRETQYF
TGTGCCAGCAGCTCGCGACTAGCGGGGGGGCGTGAGACCCAGTACTTC
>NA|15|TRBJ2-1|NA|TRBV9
CASSPSGNRANEQFF
TGTGCCAGCAGCCCTTCGGGGAACCGAGCCAATGAGCAGTTCTTC
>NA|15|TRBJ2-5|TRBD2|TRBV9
CASSPSGSSGETQYF
TGTGCCAGCAGCCCCAGCGGGAGTTCAGGGGAGACCCAGTACTTC
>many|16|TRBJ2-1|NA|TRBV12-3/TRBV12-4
CASNPSGLTGINEQFF
TGTGCCAGCAACCCCTCCGGGCTCACAGGGATCAATGAGCAGTTCTTC
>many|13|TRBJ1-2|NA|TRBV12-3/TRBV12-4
CASSLARLDGYTF
TGTGCCAGCAGTTTAGCGCGGCTGGATGGCTACACCTTC
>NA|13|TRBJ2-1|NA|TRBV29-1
CSVEHSARGEQFF
TGCAGCGTTGAACATAGCGCGAGGGGTGAGCAGTTCTTC
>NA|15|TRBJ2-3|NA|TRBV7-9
CASSLSVQGTDTQYF
TGTGCCAGCAGCTTATCGGTACAGGGCACAGATACGCAGTATTTT
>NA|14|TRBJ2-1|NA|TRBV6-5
CASSSTASYNEQFF
TGTGCCAGCAGTTCTACCGCCTCCTACAATGAGCAGTTCTTC
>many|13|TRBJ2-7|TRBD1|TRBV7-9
CASSTGQGIEQYF
TGTGCCAGCAGCACGGGACAGGGGATCGAGCAGTACTTC
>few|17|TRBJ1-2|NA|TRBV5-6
CASSSMGLGTVSNGYTF
TGTGCCAGCAGCTCAATGGGCCTAGGGACTGTAAGCAATGGCTACACCTTC
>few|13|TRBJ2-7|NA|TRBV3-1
CASSAQGAYEQYF
TGTGCCAGCAGCGCACAGGGAGCCTACGAGCAGTACTTC
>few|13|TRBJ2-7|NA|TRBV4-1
CASSQGTPNEQYF
TGCGCCAGCAGCCAGGGGACCCCGAACGAGCAGTACTTC
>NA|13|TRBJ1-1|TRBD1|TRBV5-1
CASSSTGATEAFF
TGCGCCAGCAGCTCTACAGGGGCGACTGAAGCTTTCTTT
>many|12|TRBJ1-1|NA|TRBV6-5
CASSYDQVEAFF
TGTGCCAGCAGTTACGACCAGGTTGAAGCTTTCTTT
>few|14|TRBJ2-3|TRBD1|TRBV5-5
CASSYRGPPDTQYF
TGTGCCAGCAGCTACAGGGGGCCGCCAGATACGCAGTATTTT
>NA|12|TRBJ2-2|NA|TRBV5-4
CASSFYAGELFF
TGTGCCAGCAGCTTCTATGCCGGGGAGCTGTTTTTT
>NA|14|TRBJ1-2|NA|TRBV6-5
CASSYQADGGGYTF
TGTGCCAGCAGTTATCAGGCGGACGGTGGTGGCTACACCTTC
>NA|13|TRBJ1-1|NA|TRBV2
CGLDSGLNTEAFF
TGTGGCCTGGACTCCGGCTTGAACACTGAAGCTTTCTTT
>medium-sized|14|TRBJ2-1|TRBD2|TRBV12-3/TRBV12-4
CASSFTSGYNEQFF
TGTGCCAGCAGTTTTACTAGCGGGTACAATGAGCAGTTCTTC
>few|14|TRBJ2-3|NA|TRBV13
CASSIGETADTQYF
TGTGCCAGCAGCATAGGGGAGACCGCAGATACGCAGTATTTT
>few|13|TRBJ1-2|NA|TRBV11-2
CASSLVEHYGYTF
TGTGCCAGCAGCTTAGTCGAACACTATGGCTACACCTTC
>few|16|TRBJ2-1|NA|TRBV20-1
CSARDRWGGHYNEQFF
TGCAGTGCTAGAGATCGGTGGGGGGGACACTACAATGAGCAGTTCTTC
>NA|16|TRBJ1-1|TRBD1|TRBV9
CASSGHPGQVFSEAFF
TGTGCCAGCAGCGGCCACCCGGGACAGGTCTTTTCTGAAGCTTTCTTT
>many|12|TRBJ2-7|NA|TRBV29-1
CSIAPNGYEQYF
TGCAGCATCGCTCCGAACGGCTACGAGCAGTACTTC
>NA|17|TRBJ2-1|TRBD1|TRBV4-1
CASSRTTGKRGEGEQFF
TGCGCCAGCAGCCGGACGACAGGGAAAAGAGGGGAAGGTGAGCAGTTCTTC
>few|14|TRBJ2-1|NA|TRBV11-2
CASSTRTIYNEQFF
TGTGCCAGCAGCACAAGGACCATATACAATGAGCAGTTCTTC
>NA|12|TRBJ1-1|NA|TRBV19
CASMVDYTEAFF
TGTGCCAGTATGGTAGATTACACTGAAGCTTTCTTT
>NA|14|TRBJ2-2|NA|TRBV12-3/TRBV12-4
CASSRQWDTGELFF
TGTGCCAGCAGTCGGCAATGGGACACCGGGGAGCTGTTTTTT
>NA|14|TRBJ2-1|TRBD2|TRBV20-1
CSARDWAGGDEQFF
TGCAGTGCTAGAGATTGGGCGGGAGGGGATGAGCAGTTCTTC
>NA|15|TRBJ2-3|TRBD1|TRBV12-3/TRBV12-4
CASSRRGGQKYTQYF
TGTGCCAGCAGCCGGAGAGGGGGACAGAAATATACGCAGTATTTT
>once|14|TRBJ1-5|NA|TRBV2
CASSLTYSNQPQHF
TGTGCCAGCAGTCTGACCTATAGCAATCAGCCCCAGCATTTT
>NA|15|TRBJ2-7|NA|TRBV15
CATSRDTRGFYEQYF
TGTGCCACCAGCAGAGATACACGGGGCTTCTACGAGCAGTACTTC
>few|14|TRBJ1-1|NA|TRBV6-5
CASSYSRQGTEAFF
TGTGCCAGCAGTTACTCGAGGCAGGGCACTGAAGCTTTCTTT
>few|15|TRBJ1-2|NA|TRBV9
CASSTTGSPGNGYTF
TGTGCCAGCAGCACGACTGGGTCTCCAGGAAATGGCTACACCTTC
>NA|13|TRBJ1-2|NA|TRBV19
CASSIGESGGYTF
TGTGCCAGTAGTATAGGGGAGAGCGGTGGCTACACCTTC
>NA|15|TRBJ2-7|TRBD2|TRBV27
CASSLTSGTSYEQYF
TGTGCCAGCAGTCTAACCAGCGGGACCTCCTACGAGCAGTACTTC
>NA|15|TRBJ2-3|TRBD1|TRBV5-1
CASSLQTGGTDTQYF
TGCGCCAGCAGCTTGCAGACAGGGGGGACAGATACGCAGTATTTT
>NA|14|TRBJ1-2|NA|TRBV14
CASSPEGTGYGYTF
TGTGCCAGCAGCCCCGAAGGGACGGGGTATGGCTACACCTTC
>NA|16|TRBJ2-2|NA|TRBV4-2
CASSPNSGGSTGELFF
TGTGCCAGCAGCCCTAACTCAGGGGGGAGCACCGGGGAGCTGTTTTTT
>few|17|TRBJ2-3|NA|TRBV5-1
CASSEPVPRSGTDTQYF
TGCGCCAGCAGCGAACCGGTGCCCCGATCAGGCACAGATACGCAGTATTTT
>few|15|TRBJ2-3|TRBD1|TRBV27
CASSFRDRGLDTQYF
TGTGCCAGCAGTTTTCGGGACAGGGGGCTCGATACGCAGTATTTT
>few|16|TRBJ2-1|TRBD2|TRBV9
CASSAKSAGNNNEQFF
TGTGCCAGCAGCGCAAAGTCAGCGGGGAATAACAATGAGCAGTTCTTC
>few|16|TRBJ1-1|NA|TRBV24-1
CATRGTPRGGSTEAFF
TGTGCCACCAGAGGGACACCCCGTGGAGGGAGCACTGAAGCTTTCTTT
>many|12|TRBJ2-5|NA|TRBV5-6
CASSFGGETQYF
TGTGCCAGCAGTTTTGGTGGCGAGACCCAGTACTTC
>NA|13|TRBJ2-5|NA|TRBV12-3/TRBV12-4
CASSFRTQETQYF
TGTGCCAGCAGTTTTCGGACCCAAGAGACCCAGTACTTC
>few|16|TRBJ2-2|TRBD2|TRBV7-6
CASSLTSGGYTGELFF
TGTGCCAGCAGCTTAACTAGCGGGGGCTACACCGGGGAGCTGTTTTTT
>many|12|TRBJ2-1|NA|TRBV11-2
CASILVGNEQFF
TGTGCCAGCATCCTCGTGGGGAATGAGCAGTTCTTC
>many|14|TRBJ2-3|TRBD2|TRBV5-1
CASSTSGHTDTQYF
TGCGCCAGCAGCACTAGCGGCCACACAGATACGCAGTATTTT